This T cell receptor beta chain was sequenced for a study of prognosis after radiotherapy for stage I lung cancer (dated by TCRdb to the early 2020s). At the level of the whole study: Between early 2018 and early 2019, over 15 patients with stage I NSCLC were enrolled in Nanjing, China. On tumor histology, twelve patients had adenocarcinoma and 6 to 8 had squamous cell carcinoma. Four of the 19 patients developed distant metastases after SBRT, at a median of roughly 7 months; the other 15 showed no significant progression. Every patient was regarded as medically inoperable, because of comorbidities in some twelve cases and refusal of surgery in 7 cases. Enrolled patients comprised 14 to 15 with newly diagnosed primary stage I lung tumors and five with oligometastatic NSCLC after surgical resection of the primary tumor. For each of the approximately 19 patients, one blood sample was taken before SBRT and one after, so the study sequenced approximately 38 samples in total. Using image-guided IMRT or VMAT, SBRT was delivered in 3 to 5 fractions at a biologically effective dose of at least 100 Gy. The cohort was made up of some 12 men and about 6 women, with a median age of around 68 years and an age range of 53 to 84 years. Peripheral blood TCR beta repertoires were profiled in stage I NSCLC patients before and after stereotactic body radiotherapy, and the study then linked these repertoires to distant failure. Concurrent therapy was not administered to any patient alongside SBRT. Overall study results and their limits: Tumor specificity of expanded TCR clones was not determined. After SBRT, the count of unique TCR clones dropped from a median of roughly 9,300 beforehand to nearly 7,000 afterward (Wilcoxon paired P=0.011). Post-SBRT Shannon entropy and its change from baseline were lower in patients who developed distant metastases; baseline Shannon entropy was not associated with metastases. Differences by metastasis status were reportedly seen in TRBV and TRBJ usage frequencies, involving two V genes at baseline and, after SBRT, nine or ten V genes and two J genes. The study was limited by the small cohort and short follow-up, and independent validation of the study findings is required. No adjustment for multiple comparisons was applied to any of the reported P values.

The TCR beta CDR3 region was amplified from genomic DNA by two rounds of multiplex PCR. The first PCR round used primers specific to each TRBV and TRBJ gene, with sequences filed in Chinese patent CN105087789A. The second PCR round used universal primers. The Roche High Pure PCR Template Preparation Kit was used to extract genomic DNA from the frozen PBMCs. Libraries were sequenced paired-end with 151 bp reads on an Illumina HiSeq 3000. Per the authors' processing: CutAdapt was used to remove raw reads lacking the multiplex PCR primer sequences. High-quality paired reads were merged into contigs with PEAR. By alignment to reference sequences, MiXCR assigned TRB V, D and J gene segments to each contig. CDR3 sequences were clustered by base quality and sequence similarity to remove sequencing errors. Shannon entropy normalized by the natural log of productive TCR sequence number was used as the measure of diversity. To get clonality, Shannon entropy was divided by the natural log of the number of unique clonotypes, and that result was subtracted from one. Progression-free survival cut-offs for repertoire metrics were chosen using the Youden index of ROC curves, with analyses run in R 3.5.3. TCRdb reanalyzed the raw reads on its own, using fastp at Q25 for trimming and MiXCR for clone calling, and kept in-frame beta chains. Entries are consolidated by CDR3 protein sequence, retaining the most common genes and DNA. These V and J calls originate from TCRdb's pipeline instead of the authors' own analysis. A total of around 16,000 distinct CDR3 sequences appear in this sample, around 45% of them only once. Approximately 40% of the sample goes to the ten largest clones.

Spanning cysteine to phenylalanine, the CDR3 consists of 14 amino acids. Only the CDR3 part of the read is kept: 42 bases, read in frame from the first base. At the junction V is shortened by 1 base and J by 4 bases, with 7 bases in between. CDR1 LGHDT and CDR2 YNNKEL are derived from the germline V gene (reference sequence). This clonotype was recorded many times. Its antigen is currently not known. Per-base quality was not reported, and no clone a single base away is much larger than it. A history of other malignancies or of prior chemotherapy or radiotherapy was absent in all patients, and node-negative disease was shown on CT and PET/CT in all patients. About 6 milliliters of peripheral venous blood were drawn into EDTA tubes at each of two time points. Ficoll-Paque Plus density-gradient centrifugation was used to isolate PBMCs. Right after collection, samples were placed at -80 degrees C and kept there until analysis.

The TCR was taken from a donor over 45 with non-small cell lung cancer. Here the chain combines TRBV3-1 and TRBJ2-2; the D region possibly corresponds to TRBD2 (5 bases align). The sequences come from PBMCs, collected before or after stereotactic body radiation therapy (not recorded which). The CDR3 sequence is CASSQGTATGELFF. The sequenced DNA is TGTGCCAGCAGCCAAGGGACTGCCACCGGGGAGCTGTTTTTT.